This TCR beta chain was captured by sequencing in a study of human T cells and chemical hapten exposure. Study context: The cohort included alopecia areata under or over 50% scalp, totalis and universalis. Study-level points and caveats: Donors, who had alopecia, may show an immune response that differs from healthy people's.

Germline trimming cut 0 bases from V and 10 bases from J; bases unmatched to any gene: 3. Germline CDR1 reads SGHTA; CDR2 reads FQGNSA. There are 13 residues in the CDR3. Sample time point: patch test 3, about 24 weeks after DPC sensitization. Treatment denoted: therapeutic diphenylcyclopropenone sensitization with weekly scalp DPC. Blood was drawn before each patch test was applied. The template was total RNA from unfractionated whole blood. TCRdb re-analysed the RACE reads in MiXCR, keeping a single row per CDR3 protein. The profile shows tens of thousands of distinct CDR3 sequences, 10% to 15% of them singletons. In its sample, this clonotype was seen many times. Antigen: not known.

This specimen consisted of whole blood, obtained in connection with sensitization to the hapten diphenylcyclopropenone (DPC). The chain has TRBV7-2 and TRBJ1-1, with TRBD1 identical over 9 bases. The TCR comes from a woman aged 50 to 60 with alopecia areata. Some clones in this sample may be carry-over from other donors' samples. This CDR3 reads CASSLAGQGAAFF. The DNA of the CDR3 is TGTGCCAGCAGCTTAGCGGGACAGGGAGCAGCTTTCTTT.